A selection of T cell receptor beta chains follows, all from one sample in a study of blood T cell repertoires in COVID-19. Sequenced by immunoSEQ multiplex PCR; TCRdb stores in-frame clones only, minus some. The table has around 65,000 clones, around four fifths seen once. Sequencing used peripheral blood. The receptors were sampled from a man aged 65 to 79 with acute or convalescent COVID-19. CDR3s include the opening cysteine and the closing phenylalanine or tryptophan. The D gene is left open where the match is weak. Clone sizes are given selectively: once, few, many, or a class where the clone is expanded.

>TRBJ1-2|-|-|TRBV27
TGTGCCAGCCACGAATATGGGGGGAAGGGCGGCTATGGCTACACCTTC
CASHEYGGKGGYGYTF
>TRBJ2-1|-|TRBD1|TRBV11-3
TGTGCCAGCAGCTTGGCTGGACAGGGCTACAATGAGCAGTTCTTC
CASSLAGQGYNEQFF
>TRBJ2-2|-|-|TRBV19
TGTGCCAGTATCGGGGCAGGGGATACCGGGGAGCTGTTTTTT
CASIGAGDTGELFF
>TRBJ1-2|-|TRBD1|TRBV3-1/TRBV3-2
TGTGCCAGCAGCCACGCAGACAGGGACTCCTATGGCTACACCTTC
CASSHADRDSYGYTF
>TRBJ2-3|-|TRBD1|TRBV9
TGTGCCAGCAGCGCCCCAAGGACAGGGGGCCAGCTGGCGCAGTATTTT
CASSAPRTGGQLAQYF
>TRBJ1-1|-|-|TRBV3-1/TRBV3-2
TGTGCCAGCAAAGGGCGGGTTGACACTGAAGCTTTCTTT
CASKGRVDTEAFF
>TRBJ2-2|-|-|TRBV2
TGTGCCAGCACCCTCCTAGCGTCCGGGGAGCTGTTTTTT
CASTLLASGELFF
>TRBJ1-1|once|-|TRBV18
TGTGCCAGCTCACCGACCGCGCAGGGTCTTAGGACTGAAGCTTTCTTT
CASSPTAQGLRTEAFF
>TRBJ1-2|-|TRBD1|TRBV27
TGTGCCAGCAGCCGGCGGGGGACAGGTAGTGACTATGGCTACACCTTC
CASSRRGTGSDYGYTF
>TRBJ1-2|few|-|TRBV7-9
TGTGCCAGCAGCTTAGCGGCCCGGAGCTATGGCTACACCTTC
CASSLAARSYGYTF
>TRBJ2-4|-|TRBD1|TRBV6-1
TGTGCCAGCAGTGAAGCCCCGGGACAGGGGAACATTCAGTACTTC
CASSEAPGQGNIQYF
>TRBJ1-4|-|-|TRBV5-6
TGTGCCAGCAGCCTTGCAGATGAAAAACTGTTTTTT
CASSLADEKLFF
>TRBJ2-3|-|-|TRBV5-1
TGCGCCAGCAGCGTGGCCCAATTCGGGGGCACAGATACGCAGTATTTT
CASSVAQFGGTDTQYF
>TRBJ1-2|-|-|TRBV5-4
TGTGCCAGCAGCTTGCCTTCCTATGGCTACACCTTC
CASSLPSYGYTF
>TRBJ2-6|-|-|TRBV27
TGTGCCAGCAGTTTGAGGCCGCCTGGGGCCAACGTCCTGACTTTC
CASSLRPPGANVLTF
>TRBJ1-2|once|TRBD1|TRBV7-8
TGTGCCAGCAGCATGGGACAGACGACTAACTATGGCTACACCTTC
CASSMGQTTNYGYTF
>TRBJ1-1|-|-|TRBV6-5
TGTGCCAGCAGTTACACAGAGAACACTGAAGCTTTCTTT
CASSYTENTEAFF
>TRBJ2-3|few|TRBD2|TRBV4-1
TGCGCCAGCAGCCAAGGGGGACTAGCGAGACATACGCAGTATTTT
CASSQGGLARHTQYF
>TRBJ2-3|-|TRBD2|TRBV6-4
TGTGCCAGCAGTGAGCGGTTAGCGGGCTATACGCAGTATTTT
CASSERLAGYTQYF
>TRBJ2-7|-|-|TRBV5-6
TGTGCCAGCAGGTCCAGGGGCTACTCCTACGAGCAGTACTTC
CASRSRGYSYEQYF